The rows below give T cell receptor beta chains drawn from one sample of a study of technical replicates of blood from several donors. Libraries were prepared by immunoSEQ multiplex PCR; TCRdb keeps only in-frame clonotypes and omits some of them. This sample has around 80,000 clones, with roughly 93% found just once. Sequencing input: T cells isolated from PBMCs. The receptors derive from a human donor in good health. Each CDR3 is given with its conserved first and last residue. D genes are given only for firm matches. Expanded clones are given a class, and other clones once, few, many or no size at all.

J gene | D gene | V gene | clone size | CDR3 protein | CDR3 DNA
TRBJ1-2 | . | TRBV13 | . | CASSDKGRYYGYTF | TGTGCCAGCAGCGACAAGGGGAGGTACTATGGCTACACCTTC
TRBJ2-7 | TRBD1 | TRBV25-1 | once | CASSELRDSYAYEQYF | TGTGCCAGCAGTGAACTACGGGACAGTTATGCCTACGAGCAGTACTTC
TRBJ2-1 | TRBD2 | TRBV7-2 | . | CASSLGGGLSYNEQFF | TGTGCCAGCAGCTTAGGGGGGGGACTCTCCTACAATGAGCAGTTCTTC
TRBJ2-3 | . | TRBV7-2 | once | CASSPSAAGTDTQYF | TGTGCCAGCAGCCCCTCGGCGGCCGGGACAGATACGCAGTATTTT
TRBJ1-2 | . | TRBV2 | . | CASSEGTTANYGYTF | TGTGCCAGCAGTGAAGGGACGACAGCTAACTATGGCTACACCTTC
TRBJ1-1 | . | TRBV7-8 | . | CASSETLRHEAFF | TGTGCCAGCAGCGAGACGTTGAGGCATGAAGCTTTCTTT
TRBJ2-3 | . | TRBV19 | . | CASSIPTDTQYF | TGTGCCAGTAGTATTCCAACAGATACGCAGTATTTT
TRBJ1-2 | . | TRBV29-1 | . | CSVERTYSDGYTF | TGCAGCGTTGAGAGGACATACTCCGATGGCTACACCTTC
TRBJ1-1 | TRBD1 | TRBV10-1 | once | CASSESRSGWGQGANRMNTEAFF | TGCGCCAGCAGTGAGTCTCGATCGGGATGGGGACAGGGGGCTAACAGAATGAACACTGAAGCTTTCTTT
TRBJ1-5 | . | TRBV6-1 | . | CASSDSGISNQPQHF | TGTGCCAGCAGTGACTCGGGGATTAGCAATCAGCCCCAGCATTTT
TRBJ2-7 | . | TRBV4-1 | . | CASSQGGLASYEQYF | TGCGCCAGCAGCCAAGGGGGATTAGCGAGCTACGAGCAGTACTTC
TRBJ2-7 | . | TRBV6-5 | . | CASRIEQGKDEQYF | TGTGCCAGCAGGATTGAACAGGGAAAGGACGAGCAGTACTTC
TRBJ2-7 | . | TRBV2 | . | CAAGYKQDRFYEQYF | TGTGCCGCCGGCTACAAACAGGACAGATTTTACGAGCAGTACTTC
TRBJ2-6 | . | TRBV7-6 | once | CASSRAIQGSGANVLTF | TGTGCCAGCAGCCGCGCGATACAGGGCTCTGGGGCCAACGTCCTGACTTTC
TRBJ1-1 | . | TRBV6-6 | . | CASRLGSSAFF | TGTGCCAGCAGGTTAGGTAGCTCAGCTTTCTTT
TRBJ1-4 | . | TRBV6-5 | . | CASSYGREKLFF | TGTGCCAGCAGTTACGGCAGGGAAAAACTGTTTTTT
TRBJ2-5 | . | TRBV9 | . | CASSVSPSQETQYF | TGTGCCAGCAGCGTATCCCCCTCGCAAGAGACCCAGTACTTC
TRBJ2-7 | TRBD2 | TRBV11-2 | . | CASSLRPPRGERYEQYF | TGTGCCAGCAGCTTGAGGCCCCCGCGGGGGGAGAGATACGAGCAGTACTTC